This entry lists 32 T cell receptor beta chains sequenced from one sample in a study of shared clonotypes between healthy human individuals. Positively selected for CCR7, the CD45RO-negative cells used as naive CD8 cells excluded terminally differentiated effector memory CD45RA+ cells. Measured with immunoSEQ multiplex PCR; TCRdb has only the in-frame clones, and not every one. The data hold some 1,900,000 clones, with over 85% observed a single time. What was sequenced was naive CD8+ T cells sorted from blood. The receptors stem from a man between 18 and 35 years old in good health.

J is TRBJ2-3 and V is TRBV18, with 9 bases fitting TRBD2. The CDR3 extends over 17 amino acids. The ends lost 4 bases at V and 2 bases at J; junction bases unmatched: 10. Germline V gene data show CDR1 as KGHSH and CDR2 as LQKENI. The CDR3 bases are TGTGCCAGCTCACTTACCCCGGGACTAGCCTCCACAGATACGCAGTATTTT. As protein: CASSLTPGLASTDTQYF.

The genes are TRBV29-1 and TRBJ2-7; 11 bases align to TRBD1. CDR3 size: 15 residues. CDR1 is SQVTM, CDR2 ANQGSEA, per germline. V gave up 1 base and J gave up 2 bases; unmatched junction bases: 4. In DNA, the CDR3 is TGCAGCGTTGAAGTAGGACAGGGGGCGACCTACGAGCAGTACTTC. Amino acids: CSVEVGQGATYEQYF.

This chain links TRBV5-6 with TRBJ2-5, with D maybe TRBD2 (6 bases). Germline CDR1 and CDR2: SGHDT and YYEEEE. The V end was cut by 2 bases, the J end by 3 bases, with 8 bases between. CDR3 length: 13 residues. The CDR3 loop reads CASSFVAEETQYF. In nucleotides, the CDR3 is TGTGCCAGCAGCTTTGTAGCGGAAGAGACCCAGTACTTC.

This clone was picked up one time. The J gene is TRBJ1-6, the V gene TRBV27; D unresolved. Deletions cut 5 bases from V and 9 bases from J, with 14 bases between. Per germline, CDR1 MNHEY and CDR2 SMNVEV (reference sequence). CDR3 length: 14 residues. The CDR3 DNA reads TGTGCCAGCAGTCCTTCGGGTGTAAGTTCACCCCTCCACTTT. This gives the protein CASSPSGVSSPLHF.

The chain is built from TRBV5-1 and TRBJ2-7, with TRBD1 identical over 7 bases. Germline V gene data show CDR1 as SGHRS and CDR2 as YFSETQ. The CDR3 is made up of 13 amino acids. Trimming removed 5 bases from V and 2 bases from J; junction bases left unmatched: 4. The CDR3: CASRQGSTYEQYF. The CDR3 DNA is TGCGCCAGCAGACAGGGGTCTACCTACGAGCAGTACTTC.

The chain has TRBV19 and TRBJ2-7; 12 nucleotides align to TRBD2. CDR1 is LNHDA, CDR2 SQIVND, per germline (reference sequence). This CDR3 spans 17 amino acids. The V segment lost 5 bases and the J segment 2 bases; nucleotides outside the gene matches: 10. The DNA for the CDR3 is TGTGCCAGTAGTGCGAAGCTGGGACTAGCGGGTCCCTACGAGCAGTACTTC. Amino acid sequence: CASSAKLGLAGPYEQYF.

The chain employs TRBV18 and TRBJ2-2; D ambiguous. The germline V gene encodes CDR1 KGHSH and CDR2 LQKENI. The CDR3 sequence is 15 residues long. The V and J ends lost 3 bases and 3 bases respectively, with 11 bases between them. CDR3 nucleotide sequence: TGTGCCAGCTCACCGCAAACCAGCTACACCGGGGAGCTGTTTTTT. This encodes CASSPQTSYTGELFF. Using reference TRBV18 and TRBJ2-2 for the parts outside the CDR3, the full variable domain is NAGVMQNPRHLVRRRGQEARLRCSPMKGHSHVYWYRQLPEEGLKFMVYLQKENIIDESGMPKERFSAEFPKEGPSILRIQQVVRGDSAAYFCASSPQTSYTGELFFGEGSRLTVL.

The chain joins TRBV12-5 to TRBJ2-5, with D maybe TRBD2 (6 bases). The germline V gene has CDR1 LGHNT and CDR2 FRNRAP. This CDR3 spans 14 amino acids. V was trimmed by 1 base and J by 5 bases, leaving 11 bases between them. This CDR3 reads CASGLGGGGETQYF. CDR3 nucleotides: TGTGCTAGTGGTTTGGGGGGAGGCGGGGAGACCCAGTACTTC.

The chain uses TRBV6-5 and TRBJ2-7, with a weak D call TRBD2 (6 bases). This CDR3 comprises 15 residues. Germline loops: CDR1 MNHEY, CDR2 SVGAGI. The ends were cut back, 6 bases at V and 3 bases at J, with 18 bases in the middle. Here the CDR3 DNA reads TGTGCCAGCAGCCCCGCAGCGGGCGATTACTACGAGCAGTACTTC. Its translation: CASSPAAGDYYEQYF.

This clone has just a few counts. The genes are TRBV2 and TRBJ1-6; D not resolved. Germline V gene sequence: CDR1 SNHLY, CDR2 FYNNEI. The CDR3 spans 15 residues. Trimming left V 2 bases short and J 5 bases short, with 10 bases between. CDR3 coding DNA: TGTGCCAGCAGTGAAACCTCAACGAATAATTCACCCCTCCACTTT. Amino acids: CASSETSTNNSPLHF.

The V call is TRBV29-1, the J call TRBJ2-5, with D possibly being TRBD2 (7 bases). Between the trimmed V and J ends, which lost 0 bases and 1 base, there was a span of 15 bases. The CDR3 spans 16 residues. CDR1 SQVTM and CDR2 ANQGSEA come from the germline V gene. CDR3 sequence reads: CSVEDHAGASQETQYF. The CDR3 DNA follows: TGCAGCGTTGAAGATCACGCGGGGGCATCCCAAGAGACCCAGTACTTC. The complete variable domain, with remaining parts taken from reference TRBV29-1 and TRBJ2-5, reads SAVISQKPSRDICQRGTSLTIQCQVDSQVTMMFWYRQQPGQSLTLIATANQGSEATYESGFVIDKFPISRPNLTFSTLTVSNMSPEDSSIYLCSVEDHAGASQETQYFGPGTRLLVL.

V is TRBV7-9 and J is TRBJ2-3, with 13 bases that match TRBD2. Losses at the gene ends were 5 bases for V and 3 bases for J; bases not matched to a gene: 5. The CDR3 contains 16 residues. The germline CDR1 and CDR2 sequences are SEHNR and FQNEAQ (reference sequence). CDR3 DNA sequence: TGTGCCAGCAGCCCTGGACTAGCGGGAGCTACAGATACGCAGTATTTT. It encodes CASSPGLAGATDTQYF.

CDR3: CASSLGAGGANIQYF. The CDR3 region has the DNA TGTGCCAGCAGCTTGGGGGCAGGGGGCGCAAACATTCAGTACTTC. The chain links TRBV5-6 to TRBJ2-4; 8 positions agree with TRBD1. The CDR3 sequence is 15 residues long. Germline CDR1 reads SGHDT; CDR2 reads YYEEEE. V gave up 0 bases and J gave up 6 bases; unmatched junction bases: 5.

This chain uses TRBV10-3 with TRBJ2-1, with D possibly being TRBD1 (6 bases). V lost 2 bases, J lost 0 bases, and 14 bases lay in between. Germline CDR1 ENHRY, CDR2 SYGVKD. The CDR3 extends over 17 amino acids. The CDR3, as DNA: TGTGCCATCAGTGAGGGAACAGGGCCCAGCTCCTACAATGAGCAGTTCTTC. This sequence encodes CAISEGTGPSSYNEQFF.

This rearrangement joins TRBV5-4 to TRBJ1-1; tentative D call: TRBD1 (5 bases). The CDR3 consists of 12 residues. V lost 6 bases and J 3 bases, leaving 9 bases between the germline ends. CDR1 is SGHNT, CDR2 YYREEE, per germline (reference sequence). CDR3 nucleotides: TGTGCCAGCACCGGAGGGGACACTGAAGCTTTCTTT. Its protein is CASTGGDTEAFF.

The V call is TRBV14, the J call TRBJ2-1; 9 bases match TRBD1. The germline CDR1 and CDR2 sequences are SGHDN and FVKESK. V shed 1 base and J 4 bases; nucleotides not matched to a gene: 8. The length of the CDR3 is 17 residues. CDR3 in amino acids: CASSQAPGQGFYNEQFF. For the CDR3, the DNA is TGTGCCAGCAGCCAAGCGCCGGGACAGGGTTTTTACAATGAGCAGTTCTTC.

This clone was counted only a few times. The genes are TRBV9 and TRBJ1-3; D uncertain. Trimming cost V 4 bases and J 0 bases, with 11 bases left between them. The CDR3 totals 15 residues. The germline CDR1 and CDR2 sequences are SGDLS and YYNGEE. CDR3 loop: CASSHGGSSGNTIYF. As DNA, the CDR3 is TGTGCCAGCAGCCACGGTGGGAGCTCTGGAAACACCATATATTTT.

The CDR3, as DNA: TGTGCCAGCAGCGGGGCCGGGACAGGACATTACGAGCAGTACTTC. Its translation is CASSGAGTGHYEQYF. The chain links TRBV5-6 to TRBJ2-7; TRBD1 matches at 8 bases. The CDR3 length is 15 residues. After removal of 4 bases from V and 4 bases from J, the junction contained 10 bases not matched to a gene. Germline assignment: CDR1 SGHDT and CDR2 YYEEEE.

The chain uses TRBV2 and TRBJ2-5; 7 nucleotides line up with TRBD1. This CDR3 spans 16 amino acids. CDR1 is SNHLY, CDR2 FYNNEI, per germline. V shed 0 bases, J shed 2 bases, and the junction held 6 bases outside the gene matches. The CDR3 nucleotides are TGTGCCAGCAGTGAAGCGGGACAGATTTCGCAAGAGACCCAGTACTTC. This translates into CASSEAGQISQETQYF.

The chain carries TRBV27 and TRBJ1-5, with D perhaps matching TRBD1 (5 bases). V was pared by 8 bases and J by 3 bases, with 11 bases between. CDR1 MNHEY and CDR2 SMNVEV come from the germline V gene (reference sequence). The CDR3 has 13 amino acids. The CDR3 DNA sequence: TGTGCCAGCGGGGACGGTTCCAATCAGCCCCAGCATTTT. This encodes CASGDGSNQPQHF.

The rearrangement links TRBV6-1 to TRBJ1-1, with 7 positions matching TRBD1. The CDR3 spans 15 residues. Germline values: CDR1 MNHNS, CDR2 SASEGT. Trimming cost V 4 bases and J 4 bases; bases outside gene matches: 9. The CDR3 is CASSGPGGFGTEAFF. As DNA, the CDR3 is TGTGCCAGCAGTGGCCCAGGGGGTTTCGGCACTGAAGCTTTCTTT.

J is TRBJ2-7 and V is TRBV4-1; a weak D match, TRBD1 (7 bases). The CDR3 sequence is 17 residues long. Trimming pared 5 bases from V and 2 bases from J, leaving 22 bases between. CDR1 MGHRA and CDR2 YSYEKL come from the germline V gene. CDR3 residues: CASSYQVGGTETYEQYF. CDR3 DNA: TGCGCCAGCAGCTACCAAGTGGGCGGGACAGAGACCTACGAGCAGTACTTC.

V is TRBV10-2 and J is TRBJ2-1; 7 bases are a match to TRBD1. Germline V gene data show CDR1 as WSHSY and CDR2 as SAAADI. This CDR3 region has 12 residues. Trimming removed 7 bases from V and 9 bases from J; junction bases left unmatched: 6. This CDR3 reads CASTAGGSEQFF. CDR3 nucleotides: TGCGCCAGCACCGCAGGGGGTAGTGAGCAGTTCTTC.

This sequence joins TRBV6-1 and TRBJ1-6; perhaps TRBD1 as D (6 bases). Between the trimmed V and J ends, which lost 2 bases and 7 bases, there was a span of 21 bases. This CDR3 has 18 residues. Germline V gene sequence: CDR1 MNHNS, CDR2 SASEGT. In DNA, the CDR3 is TGTGCCAGCAGTGAAAGGTGGACAGATAAGGGCGGAAATTCACCCCTCCACTTT. Protein sequence: CASSERWTDKGGNSPLHF.

This clone was observed once. The chain links TRBV13 to TRBJ1-4; D perhaps matches TRBD1 (6 bases). Germline CDR1 is PRHDT and CDR2 is FYEKMQ (reference sequence). Trimming removed 5 bases at V and 4 bases at J, with 14 bases between. This CDR3 is built from 15 residues. This CDR3 is CASSPRGQSNEKLFF. The CDR3 bases are TGTGCCAGCAGCCCCCGTGGACAGAGTAATGAAAAACTGTTTTTT. Together with reference TRBV13 and TRBJ1-4, the CDR3 gives the full variable domain: AAGVIQSPRHLIKEKRETATLKCYPIPRHDTVYWYQQGPGQDPQFLISFYEKMQSDKGSIPDRFSAQQFSDYHSELNMSSLELGDSALYFCASSPRGQSNEKLFFGSGTQLSVL.

V usage is TRBV5-6 and J usage is TRBJ2-1; 7 bases are a match to TRBD2. CDR1 is SGHDT and CDR2 is YYEEEE in the germline V gene. The J segment lost 8 bases and the V segment lost 4 bases, leaving 15 bases of the junction unmatched. This CDR3 comprises 16 residues. CDR3 coding DNA: TGTGCCAGCAGCCTGGGACTACGACCCCCATGGGATGAGCAGTTCTTC. Residues: CASSLGLRPPWDEQFF.

The chain has TRBV27 and TRBJ2-2, with D perhaps TRBD2 (6 bases). Trimming took 5 bases from V and 2 from J, leaving 9 bases between them. The CDR3 contains 14 residues. Germline V gene data show CDR1 as MNHEY and CDR2 as SMNVEV (reference sequence). CDR3 nucleotide sequence: TGTGCCAGCAGTCCGGGGGAAAACACCGGGGAGCTGTTTTTT. Translation gives CASSPGENTGELFF.

The genes are TRBV6-6 and TRBJ1-5; TRBD1 aligns across 8 bases. CDR3 length: 15 residues. Germline V gene lookup returns CDR1 MNHNY and CDR2 SVGAGI (reference sequence). Trimming at V came to 5 bases and at J to 5 bases, leaving 8 bases not matched to a gene. This CDR3 reads CASSEAQGADQPQHF. For the CDR3, the DNA is TGTGCCAGCAGTGAGGCGCAGGGGGCTGATCAGCCCCAGCATTTT.

On this clone itself: Other nucleotide sequences in the sample specify the same CDR3. The genes are TRBV7-9 and TRBJ2-1; TRBD2 is a possible D gene (6 bases). V was cut by 4 bases and J by 0 bases, with 10 bases left in between. Looked up from germline, CDR1 is SEHNR and CDR2 is FQNEAQ (reference sequence). This CDR3 region has 15 residues. CDR3 nucleotide sequence: TGTGCCAGCAGCTCGGGACTGAGCTCCTACAATGAGCAGTTCTTC. It specifies CASSSGLSSYNEQFF.

This chain uses TRBV11-2 with TRBJ2-1; tentatively, D is TRBD1 (5 bases). V lost 7 bases, J lost 6 bases, and 19 bases lay in between. Germline values: CDR1 SGHAT, CDR2 FQNNGV. The CDR3 length is 15 residues. The CDR3 is CASTPGQGRGNEQFF. The CDR3 DNA reads as TGTGCCAGCACCCCTGGGCAGGGAAGAGGCAATGAGCAGTTCTTC.

The chain is built from TRBV6-5 and TRBJ1-1; D call uncertain. The CDR3 totals 15 residues. CDR1 MNHEY and CDR2 SVGAGI come from the germline V gene. Trimming removed 0 bases from V and 5 bases from J, with 13 bases in between. CDR3 amino acids: CASSYSSFSGTEAFF. In DNA, the CDR3 is TGTGCCAGCAGTTACTCTTCTTTTTCGGGGACTGAAGCTTTCTTT.

The chain couples TRBV6-5 to TRBJ2-5, with 8 positions matching TRBD1. The CDR3 runs 14 residues. Germline CDR1 and CDR2: MNHEY and SVGAGI. Trimming removed 2 bases from V and 9 bases from J; junction bases left unmatched: 8. The CDR3 reads CASSYGQGASAQYF. In nucleotides, the CDR3 is TGTGCCAGCAGTTACGGTCAGGGGGCGTCAGCCCAGTACTTC.